Shown below are 17 T cell receptor beta chains from a single sample sequenced in a study of blood T cell repertoires in COVID-19. Libraries were prepared by immunoSEQ multiplex PCR; TCRdb keeps only in-frame clonotypes and omits some of them. The sample has under 100,000 clones; around 88% are singletons. Specimen: peripheral blood. The receptors shown here come from a man aged 25 to 45 with acute or convalescent COVID-19.

The genes are TRBV4-3 and TRBJ1-2; 8 nucleotides agree with TRBD1. The germline CDR1 and CDR2 sequences are LGHNA and YSLEER. Trimming cost V 2 bases and J 8 bases; bases outside gene matches: 4. This CDR3 comprises 13 residues. The CDR3, as DNA: TGCGCCAGCAGCCAACAGGGGGCTGGAGGCTACACCTTC. It specifies CASSQQGAGGYTF.

The chain joins TRBV7-3 to TRBJ2-1, with a possible D match to TRBD1 (6 bases). V shed 2 bases and J shed 4 bases, with 12 bases lying between them. CDR1 SGHTA and CDR2 FQGTGA come from the germline V gene. The CDR3 contains 15 residues. CDR3 coding DNA: TGTGCCAGCAGCTTAGAAGGGGGTACTTACAATGAGCAGTTCTTC. Translation gives CASSLEGGTYNEQFF.

The rearrangement links TRBV30 to TRBJ1-3; D ambiguous. Germline V gene lookup returns CDR1 GTSNPN and CDR2 SVGIG (reference sequence). V dropped 3 bases and J dropped 2 bases, with 14 bases sitting between them. The CDR3 covers 15 residues. CDR3 region: CAWRLEGLAGNTIYF. The CDR3 DNA is TGTGCCTGGAGACTAGAGGGTCTGGCTGGAAACACCATATATTTT.

The CDR3 region has the DNA TGTGCCAGCAGCCCTCGACGGGAGCCCCAAGAGACCCAGTACTTC. Its protein product is CASSPRREPQETQYF. The chain uses TRBV7-9 and TRBJ2-5, with D perhaps matching TRBD2 (6 bases). Germline CDR1 and CDR2: SEHNR and FQNEAQ (reference sequence). The ends were cut back, 5 bases at V and 1 base at J, with 14 bases in the middle. The CDR3 sequence is 15 residues long.

The rearrangement joins TRBV20-1 to TRBJ2-7; 7 nucleotides match TRBD1. This CDR3 has 16 residues. Looked up from germline, CDR1 is DFQATT and CDR2 is SNEGSKA (reference sequence). V lost 3 bases to trimming and J lost 3 bases; unmatched junction nucleotides: 14. CDR3 protein: CSASPDQTGYYYEQYF. Written as DNA, the CDR3 is TGCAGTGCTAGTCCCGACCAGACAGGGTATTACTACGAGCAGTACTTC.

J is TRBJ2-1 and V is TRBV5-1; tentatively, D is TRBD2 (7 bases). CDR1 SGHRS and CDR2 YFSETQ come from the germline V gene. V dropped 4 bases and J dropped 8 bases, with 19 bases sitting between them. The CDR3 loop spans 15 amino acids. The CDR3 bases are TGCGCCAGCAGCCCCCAGGGGTCGGGAGGAGATGAGCAGTTCTTC. Translating it yields CASSPQGSGGDEQFF.

The chain combines TRBV18 with TRBJ1-4; D is uncertain. Germline CDR1 and CDR2: KGHSH and LQKENI. V dropped 5 bases and J dropped 3 bases, with 7 bases sitting between them. The CDR3 is 13 amino acids. The CDR3 reads CASSSGSNEKLFF. The CDR3 DNA reads as TGTGCCAGCTCATCGGGTTCTAATGAAAAACTGTTTTTT.

This chain joins TRBV6-5 and TRBJ2-5; D call uncertain. Germline V gene sequence: CDR1 MNHEY, CDR2 SVGAGI. This CDR3 has 13 amino acids. V lost 3 bases to trimming and J lost 5 bases, with 10 bases between them. CDR3 in DNA: TGTGCCAGCAGTTATCCTGCGGCCGAGACCCAGTACTTC. This sequence encodes CASSYPAAETQYF.

The chain recombines TRBV30 with TRBJ2-6, with D maybe TRBD2 (5 bases). This CDR3 has 15 amino acids. V dropped 4 bases and J dropped 0 bases, with 10 bases sitting between them. CDR1 GTSNPN and CDR2 SVGIG come from the germline V gene (reference sequence). The CDR3 DNA sequence: TGTGCCTGGAATCTGGGAGCCTCTGGGGCCAACGTCCTGACTTTC. This encodes CAWNLGASGANVLTF.

In this sample, this clone turned up once. The rearrangement joins TRBV15 to TRBJ2-2; tentative D call: TRBD2 (6 bases). From germline, CDR1 is LNHNV and CDR2 YYDKDF (reference sequence). The CDR3 has 15 amino acids. V was clipped by 3 bases and J by 3 bases, with 11 bases between them. The CDR3 is CATSSGRRDTGELFF. CDR3 nucleotide sequence: TGTGCCACCAGCAGCGGACGGAGGGACACCGGGGAGCTGTTTTTT.

The chain employs TRBV7-2 and TRBJ2-7; the D gene is possibly TRBD1 (7 bases). From germline, CDR1 is SGHTA and CDR2 FQGNSA. The CDR3 extends over 15 amino acids. Trimming removed 5 bases from V and 2 bases from J, with 16 bases in between. The CDR3 here is CASSPGRQGPYEQYF. The CDR3 region has the DNA TGTGCCAGCAGCCCCGGGAGACAGGGCCCCTACGAGCAGTACTTC. Complete variable domain (other parts from reference TRBV7-2 and TRBJ2-7): GAGVSQSPSNKVTEKGKDVELRCDPISGHTALYWYRQSLGQGLEFLIYFQGNSAPDKSGLPSDRFSAERTGGSVSTLTIQRTQQEDSAVYLCASSPGRQGPYEQYFGPGTRLTVT.

The chain combines TRBV6-2 or TRBV6-3 with TRBJ1-4, with TRBD1 matching over 8 bases. The V gene end was trimmed by 4 bases and the J gene end by 5 bases; junction bases not matched to a gene: 9. The V gene's germline CDR1 is MNHEY and CDR2 SVGEGT. The CDR3 extends over 16 amino acids. The CDR3 DNA is TGTGCCAGCAGTTCGCCGACAGGGGAAAGAAATGAAAAACTGTTTTTT. It codes for CASSSPTGERNEKLFF.

V and J are TRBV5-8 and TRBJ2-5; perhaps TRBD2 as D (5 bases). V lost 4 bases and J 4 bases, leaving 8 bases between the germline ends. Germline V gene data show CDR1 as SGHTS and CDR2 as YDEGEE. The CDR3 has 12 residues. The CDR3 sequence is CASSLAGETQYF. The DNA for the CDR3 is TGTGCCAGCAGCCTCGCGGGAGAGACCCAGTACTTC.

The V call is TRBV14, the J call TRBJ2-1, with TRBD1 identical over 9 bases. Looked up from germline, CDR1 is SGHDN and CDR2 is FVKESK. The CDR3 runs 16 residues. J gave up 7 bases and V 2 bases, and 9 bases lay outside the gene matches. The CDR3 region has the DNA TGTGCCAGCAGCCAATCCCGGGACAGGGTGGGTAATGAGCAGTTCTTC. Its protein is CASSQSRDRVGNEQFF. The full variable domain, completed using reference TRBV14 and TRBJ2-1, is EAGVTQFPSHSVIEKGQTVTLRCDPISGHDNLYWYRRVMGKEIKFLLHFVKESKQDESGMPNNRFLAERTGGTYSTLKVQPAELEDSGVYFCASSQSRDRVGNEQFFGPGTRLTVL.

V usage is TRBV5-6 and J usage is TRBJ2-7; TRBD1 matches 8 bases. The trim removed 4 bases at V and 7 bases at J, leaving 13 bases unmatched. This CDR3 is built from 15 residues. The germline V gene encodes CDR1 SGHDT and CDR2 YYEEEE. DNA for the CDR3: TGTGCCAGCAGCGATCTGGACAGGGAGTCTCGAGAGCAGTACTTC. It yields the protein CASSDLDRESREQYF.

The chain has TRBV19 and TRBJ2-3; 8 nucleotides align to TRBD2. The V and J ends lost 7 bases and 0 bases, in that order; junction bases with no gene match: 0. The length of the CDR3 is 13 residues. The germline gives CDR1 LNHDA, CDR2 SQIVND (reference sequence). The CDR3 sequence: CASTSGSTDTQYF. DNA of the CDR3: TGTGCCAGTACTAGCGGGAGCACAGATACGCAGTATTTT. Variable domain in full (rest from reference TRBV19 and TRBJ2-3): DGGITQSPKYLFRKEGQNVTLSCEQNLNHDAMYWYRQDPGQGLRLIYYSQIVNDFQKGDIAEGYSVSREKKESFPLTVTSAQKNPTAFYLCASTSGSTDTQYFGPGTRLTVL.

This rearrangement joins TRBV5-6 to TRBJ2-7; TRBD2 agrees at 8 bases. Trimming took 4 bases from V and 6 from J; bases not matched to a gene: 6. The CDR3 totals 13 residues. Germline V gene data show CDR1 as SGHDT and CDR2 as YYEEEE. The CDR3 DNA is TGTGCCAGCAGCGTGGCGGGAGGTTTCGAGCAGTACTTC. It is translated as CASSVAGGFEQYF.